One sample yielded the 5 T cell receptor beta chains listed below, sequenced in a study of OX40 agonist ivuxolimab in advanced cancers. Sequenced by immunoSEQ multiplex PCR; TCRdb stores in-frame clones only, minus some. The sample yields about 48,000 clones, about four fifths seen once. Specimen: CD4+ or CD8+ T cells sorted from blood, collected in a trial of the OX40 agonist ivuxolimab. The receptors were gathered from an adult with an advanced solid tumor such as melanoma, head and neck, liver or kidney cancer.

This chain connects TRBV7-2 to TRBJ2-1, with 7 bases that match TRBD2. The CDR3 is made up of 15 amino acids. The germline V gene encodes CDR1 SGHTA and CDR2 FQGNSA. Trimming cost V 5 bases and J 2 bases; bases outside gene matches: 6. The CDR3 sequence is CASSRDRGAYNEQFF. The DNA for the CDR3 is TGTGCCAGCAGCCGAGACCGGGGGGCCTACAATGAGCAGTTCTTC. Variable domain in full (rest from reference TRBV7-2 and TRBJ2-1): GAGVSQSPSNKVTEKGKDVELRCDPISGHTALYWYRQSLGQGLEFLIYFQGNSAPDKSGLPSDRFSAERTGGSVSTLTIQRTQQEDSAVYLCASSRDRGAYNEQFFGPGTRLTVL.

The V and J genes are TRBV9 and TRBJ2-3; D not resolved. The ends were cut back, 3 bases at V and 1 base at J, with 9 bases in the middle. The germline gives CDR1 SGDLS, CDR2 YYNGEE. The CDR3 extends over 14 amino acids. The CDR3 coding sequence is TGTGCCAGCAGCGACCTCCAGGGCACAGATACGCAGTATTTT. This sequence encodes CASSDLQGTDTQYF. Full variable domain (rest looked up from reference TRBV9 and TRBJ2-3): DSGVTQTPKHLITATGQRVTLRCSPRSGDLSVYWYQQSLDQGLQFLIQYYNGEERAKGNILERFSAQQFPDLHSELNLSSLELGDSALYFCASSDLQGTDTQYFGPGTRLTVL.

The genes are TRBV28 and TRBJ2-5; 7 positions match TRBD1. Trimming cost V 7 bases and J 0 bases; bases outside gene matches: 8. The germline V gene encodes CDR1 MDHEN and CDR2 SYDVKM. The CDR3 is made up of 15 amino acids. This CDR3 is CASTGGQPYQETQYF. The CDR3 DNA sequence: TGTGCCAGCACTGGGGGACAGCCCTACCAAGAGACCCAGTACTTC.

The rearrangement uses TRBV18 and TRBJ1-4; D is perhaps TRBD1 (6 bases). V was clipped by 6 bases and J by 4 bases, with 15 bases between them. This CDR3 is 15 amino acids long. The V gene's germline CDR1 is KGHSH and CDR2 LQKENI. The CDR3 region is CASSQLGAGNEKLFF. CDR3 DNA sequence: TGTGCCAGCTCGCAATTGGGGGCCGGTAATGAAAAACTGTTTTTT.

The V and J genes are TRBV7-2 and TRBJ2-7; 9 bases line up with TRBD1. The CDR3 contains 15 residues. With 8 bases clipped from V and 0 bases from J, the junction kept 8 bases outside the gene matches. Germline CDR1 is SGHTA and CDR2 is FQGNSA. This CDR3 reads CASGGQGTSSYEQYF. CDR3 nucleotide sequence: TGTGCCAGCGGGGGACAGGGTACCAGCTCCTACGAGCAGTACTTC.